This is a list of T cell receptor beta chains from one sample in a study of blood T cell repertoires in COVID-19. Sequenced by immunoSEQ multiplex PCR; TCRdb stores in-frame clones only, minus some. The table has roughly 37,000 clones, approximately 78% seen once; the top ten hold about 30%. Source material: peripheral blood. These receptors all come from a man aged 60-69 years with acute or convalescent COVID-19. Both conserved end residues are part of each CDR3. A D gene is named only where the DNA matches it firmly. Not all rows give a size; the values are once, few, many and, for expanded clones, a class.

j_gene	v_gene	d_gene	abundance	CDR3aa	CDR3nt
TRBJ2-1	TRBV19	TRBD1	NA	CASSTTGIEQFF	TGTGCCAGTAGTACGACAGGGATTGAGCAGTTCTTC
TRBJ2-1	TRBV15	NA	NA	CATSRAGSGNYNEQFF	TGTGCCACCAGCAGAGCGGGGTCCGGGAACTACAATGAGCAGTTCTTC
TRBJ1-6	TRBV6-2/TRBV6-3	NA	NA	CASSTGSYNSPLHF	TGTGCCAGCAGTACAGGATCCTATAATTCACCCCTCCACTTT
TRBJ2-1	TRBV5-4	TRBD2	few	CASSSEGLAGAEQFF	TGTGCCAGCAGCTCGGAGGGACTAGCGGGAGCTGAGCAGTTCTTC
TRBJ2-5	TRBV7-6	TRBD1	NA	CASSLAGQLVGNRETQYF	TGTGCCAGCAGCTTAGCGGGACAGTTGGTGGGCAACAGAGAGACCCAGTACTTC
TRBJ2-7	TRBV29-1	TRBD1	NA	CSGGQGGSYEQYF	TGCAGCGGAGGACAGGGGGGATCCTACGAGCAGTACTTC
TRBJ2-3	TRBV9	TRBD2	NA	CASSVAVAGRADTQYF	TGTGCCAGCAGCGTAGCGGTAGCGGGAAGGGCAGATACGCAGTATTTT
TRBJ2-3	TRBV6-1	TRBD2	NA	CASSGLGTSGPGDTQYF	TGTGCCAGCAGTGGGCTCGGGACTAGCGGGCCGGGAGATACGCAGTATTTT
TRBJ2-7	TRBV5-1	NA	NA	CASSLTVGGGGEQYF	TGCGCCAGCAGCTTGACGGTGGGAGGAGGTGGCGAGCAGTACTTC
TRBJ1-2	TRBV11-3	NA	few	CASPRPGPLYGYTF	TGTGCCAGCCCAAGACCAGGCCCGCTCTATGGCTACACCTTC
TRBJ2-1	TRBV5-6	TRBD2	NA	CASSLDGLDSFF	TGTGCCAGCAGCTTGGACGGACTAGATTCTTTCTTC
TRBJ2-2	TRBV11-3	TRBD2	NA	CASSRSGSVGELFF	TGTGCCAGCAGCCGTAGCGGGAGCGTCGGGGAGCTGTTTTTT
TRBJ2-1	TRBV29-1	TRBD2	NA	CSVKVGGETAYNEQFF	TGCAGCGTAAAGGTGGGAGGGGAGACAGCTTACAATGAGCAGTTCTTC
TRBJ1-1	TRBV6-5	NA	NA	CASSYTGTTNTEAFF	TGTGCCAGCAGCTATACCGGGACAACTAACACTGAAGCTTTCTTT
TRBJ1-1	TRBV6-5	NA	NA	CASRTRAGDTEAFF	TGTGCCAGCAGAACTAGGGCAGGGGACACTGAAGCTTTCTTT
TRBJ2-5	TRBV5-1	NA	NA	CASSPKLDTIRLIETQYF	TGCGCCAGCAGCCCAAAACTAGATACTATTCGCCTGATAGAGACCCAGTACTTC
TRBJ2-1	TRBV28	TRBD2	few	CASSGLGEFF	TGTGCCAGCAGTGGACTAGGGGAGTTCTTC
TRBJ2-3	TRBV7-6	TRBD2	NA	CASSLRLSGSMADTQYF	TGTGCCAGCAGCCTACGGCTGAGCGGGAGTATGGCAGATACGCAGTATTTT
TRBJ1-1	TRBV3-1/TRBV3-2	NA	NA	CASSLTENTEAFF	TGTGCCAGCAGTTTGACAGAGAACACTGAAGCTTTCTTT
TRBJ1-1	TRBV2	NA	large	CASSGGRTEAFF	TGTGCCAGCAGTGGAGGGCGCACTGAAGCTTTCTTT
TRBJ1-1	TRBV6-1	TRBD1	few	CASSERGTGQKAFF	TGTGCCAGCAGTGAAAGGGGGACAGGACAAAAAGCTTTCTTT
TRBJ2-5	TRBV12-3/TRBV12-4	NA	NA	CASRRDLGETQYF	TGTGCCAGCAGGCGGGACTTGGGAGAGACCCAGTACTTC
TRBJ2-2	TRBV5-1	TRBD2	NA	CASSGLAGGELFF	TGCGCCAGCAGCGGCCTAGCGGGAGGGGAGCTGTTTTTT
TRBJ2-5	TRBV7-9	TRBD2	NA	CASSFGSGRNDRNF	TGTGCCAGCAGCTTTGGTAGCGGGAGAAACGATAGGAACTTC
TRBJ2-7	TRBV5-1	NA	NA	CASSLAAGFSYEQYF	TGCGCCAGCAGCTTGGCAGCAGGGTTTTCCTACGAGCAGTACTTC
TRBJ2-2	TRBV10-3	TRBD2	once	CAISDPGLAGVDGELFF	TGTGCCATCAGTGACCCGGGACTAGCGGGAGTCGACGGGGAGCTGTTTTTT
TRBJ1-1	TRBV15	NA	NA	CATSSRGNTEAFF	TGTGCCACCAGCTCAAGGGGGAACACTGAAGCTTTCTTT
TRBJ1-2	TRBV19	NA	NA	CASSIVQGESYTF	TGTGCCAGTAGTATTGTTCAGGGTGAGAGCTACACCTTC